These 27 T cell receptor beta chains originate from one sample sequenced in a study of T-cell memory formation after mild COVID-19. TCRdb re-derived calls from the 5' RACE reads in MiXCR, one entry per CDR3 protein. This sample has about 430,000 distinct CDR3 sequences, with 24% found just once. The specimen sequenced was PBMCs or a T cell subset sorted from them (not recorded which). Source of these receptors: an adult woman who had mild COVID-19 (a few samples of this study predate the infection). Cell type and time point are not known.

The rearrangement links TRBV24-1 to TRBJ2-2, with 8 bases that match TRBD1. From germline, CDR1 is KGHDR and CDR2 SFDVKD. This CDR3 is built from 13 residues. The CDR3 sequence is CATDRGETGELFF. In DNA form, the CDR3 reads TGTGCAACAGACAGGGGTGAAACCGGGGAGCTGTTTTTT.

This clonotype was picked up a small number of times. J is TRBJ2-3 and V is TRBV7-6; D may be TRBD1 or TRBD2 (6 bases each). The germline gives CDR1 SGHVS, CDR2 FNYEAQ. CDR3 length: 16 amino acids. Trimming cost V 6 bases and J 5 bases, with 21 bases left between them. CDR3 sequence reads: CASRGFAGRGGDTQYF. For the CDR3, the DNA is TGTGCCAGCAGGGGCTTTGCGGGGAGAGGGGGAGATACGCAGTATTTT.

The V gene is TRBV5-1, the J gene TRBJ2-7; a possible D gene is TRBD2 (5 bases). V was pared by 3 bases and J by 2 bases, with 15 bases between. This CDR3 contains 15 residues. CDR1 is SGHRS, CDR2 YFSETQ, per germline. The CDR3 DNA follows: TGCGCCAGCAGCTCCGGTCGGCTAGCTCCCTACGAGCAGTACTTC. Amino acid sequence: CASSSGRLAPYEQYF. The full variable domain, rest sourced from reference TRBV5-1 and TRBJ2-7, is KAGVTQTPRYLIKTRGQQVTLSCSPISGHRSVSWYQQTPGQGLQFLFEYFSETQRNKGNFPGRFSGRQFSNSRSEMNVSTLELGDSALYLCASSSGRLAPYEQYFGPGTRLTVT.

J is TRBJ1-2 and V is TRBV19; 11 bases line up with TRBD1. This CDR3 is 14 amino acids long. The germline CDR1 and CDR2 sequences are LNHDA and SQIVND (reference sequence). The V and J ends lost 6 bases and 13 bases, in that order; junction bases with no gene match: 13. The CDR3 loop is CASSPGTGGYQVTF. CDR3 nucleotide sequence: TGTGCCAGTAGCCCCGGGACAGGGGGGTATCAAGTCACCTTC.

This clonotype came up a few times. The chain employs TRBV30 and TRBJ1-1; perhaps TRBD1 as D (5 bases). V was cut by 0 bases and J by 1 base, with 9 bases left in between. Germline lookup yields CDR1 GTSNPN and CDR2 SVGIG (reference sequence). The CDR3 runs to 14 residues. The CDR3 reads CAWSVWQGNTEAFF. CDR3 nucleotide sequence: TGTGCCTGGAGTGTATGGCAGGGGAACACTGAAGCTTTCTTT.

This clonotype was found a few times. The chain joins TRBV5-1 to TRBJ2-5; no clear D gene. Germline V gives CDR1 SGHRS, CDR2 YFSETQ. The CDR3 runs to 15 residues. The V end lost 4 bases, the J end lost 4 bases, and 17 bases lay between the germline ends. The CDR3 here is CASSPGKDPTETQYF. DNA for the CDR3: TGCGCCAGCAGCCCCGGAAAGGACCCCACAGAGACCCAGTACTTC.

As to this clonotype: One end of the junction does not line up with germline, which may come from a read error. The chain employs TRBV29-1 and TRBJ2-5; 8 bases line up with TRBD1. This CDR3 is built from 14 residues. Germline loops: CDR1 SQVTM, CDR2 ANQGSEA. Here the CDR3 reads CSAESPGQVETQYF. CDR3 nucleotides: TGCAGCGCTGAAAGTCCGGGACAGGTAGAGACCCAGTACTTC.

This clonotype was seen more than once but under ten times. The chain carries TRBV30 and TRBJ1-2; D is unclear. V lost 7 bases and J lost 4, with 13 bases in between. This CDR3 contains 12 residues. CDR1 is GTSNPN and CDR2 is SVGIG in the germline V gene (reference sequence). The CDR3, as DNA: TGTGCCTTTCAGTCAGGTCTCTATGGCTACACCTTC. It translates to CAFQSGLYGYTF.

There are a few counts of this clonotype. J is TRBJ2-3 and V is TRBV5-1, with TRBD1 matching over 8 bases. The CDR3 contains 14 residues. Germline trimming cut 4 bases from V and 2 bases from J; bases unmatched to any gene: 3. CDR1 SGHRS and CDR2 YFSETQ come from the germline V gene. The CDR3 loop is CASSTTGATDTQYF. CDR3 in DNA: TGCGCCAGCAGCACGACAGGGGCCACAGATACGCAGTATTTT.

The chain recombines TRBV11-2 with TRBJ2-1; the match to TRBD2 covers 9 bases. Germline values: CDR1 SGHAT, CDR2 FQNNGV. The trim removed 3 bases at V and 4 bases at J, leaving 4 bases unmatched. This CDR3 comprises 15 residues. The CDR3 DNA follows: TGTGCCAGCAGCTTTAGCGGGAGCAAGTACAATGAGCAGTTCTTC. Protein sequence: CASSFSGSKYNEQFF.

This chain links TRBV14 with TRBJ2-7; D is perhaps TRBD1 or TRBD2 (5 bases each). V dropped 4 bases and J dropped 3 bases, with 16 bases sitting between them. CDR3 length equals 15 residues. Per the germline V gene, CDR1 is SGHDN and CDR2 is FVKESK. CDR3 amino acids: CASSPGRSGHYEQYF. The CDR3 coding sequence is TGTGCCAGCAGCCCAGGAAGGTCGGGGCACTACGAGCAGTACTTC.

This clonotype was seen a single time. The chain couples TRBV12-3 or TRBV12-4 to TRBJ2-1; D is unclear. This CDR3 region has 13 residues. V dropped 5 bases and J dropped 6 bases, with 11 bases sitting between them. The CDR3 bases are TGTGCCAGCAGTCCCCAGTTCCCCAATGAGCAGTTCTTC. It codes for CASSPQFPNEQFF.

There are a few counts of this clonotype. J is TRBJ1-2 and V is TRBV7-8, with D uncertain. The CDR3 covers 16 residues. Germline CDR1 and CDR2: SGHVS and FQNEAQ. Trimming stripped 2 bases from V and 4 bases from J, with 17 bases between. The CDR3 here is CASSLLREANVYGYTF. The DNA for the CDR3 is TGTGCCAGCAGCTTACTCCGGGAAGCAAACGTCTATGGCTACACCTTC.

The chain is built from TRBV11-2 and TRBJ2-1; D is undetermined. Germline loops: CDR1 SGHAT, CDR2 FQNNGV. V was trimmed by 0 bases and J by 3 bases, leaving 6 bases between them. This CDR3 has 14 amino acids. In DNA, the CDR3 is TGTGCCAGCAGCTTAGAGCCAGGCTACAATGAGCAGTTCTTC. It translates to CASSLEPGYNEQFF.

This clonotype was picked up a small number of times. The gene calls are TRBV12-5 and TRBJ2-1, with 8 nucleotides matching TRBD1. This CDR3 is 13 amino acids long. The ends lost 7 bases at V and 5 bases at J; junction bases unmatched: 4. In germline, CDR1 is LGHNT, CDR2 FRNRAP. CDR3 loop: CASAPTGDNEQFF. DNA of the CDR3: TGTGCTAGTGCCCCGACAGGGGACAATGAGCAGTTCTTC.

This clonotype was observed a few times. V usage is TRBV21-1 and J usage is TRBJ2-7. TRBV21-1 is shown as a pseudogene. The CDR3 totals 13 residues. This chain's CDR3 is CASSKGGSYEQYF. DNA for the CDR3: TGTGCCAGCAGCAAAGGGGGTTCCTACGAGCAGTACTTC.

The chain employs TRBV3-1 and TRBJ1-4; D uncertain. CDR3 length: 14 residues. Trimming shortened V by 4 bases and J by 11 bases, and 17 bases separated the two germline ends. Germline lookup yields CDR1 LGHDT and CDR2 YNNKEL (reference sequence). The CDR3, as DNA: TGTGCCAGCAGCCCGGGAAATGCAGAACTTAAACTGTTTTTT. Its protein product is CASSPGNAELKLFF. The variable domain in full, completed from reference TRBV3-1 and TRBJ1-4, reads DTAVSQTPKYLVTQMGNDKSIKCEQNLGHDTMYWYKQDSKKFLKIMFSYNNKELIINETVPNRFSPKSPDKAHLNLHINSLELGDSAVYFCASSPGNAELKLFFGSGTQLSVL.

V is TRBV5-6 and J is TRBJ2-7, with 8 bases aligning to TRBD2. Looked up from germline, CDR1 is SGHDT and CDR2 is YYEEEE. The CDR3 spans 16 residues. The ends lost 0 bases at V and 2 bases at J; junction bases unmatched: 7. The CDR3 here is CASSLGPGGDAYEQYF. DNA of the CDR3: TGTGCCAGCAGCTTGGGGCCCGGGGGGGATGCCTACGAGCAGTACTTC.

The chain combines TRBV4-2 with TRBJ1-2; no clear D gene. Germline assignment: CDR1 LGHNA and CDR2 YNFKEQ. Between the trimmed V and J ends, which lost 0 bases and 7 bases, there was a span of 9 bases. This CDR3 is built from 13 residues. This chain's CDR3 is CASSQDILVGYTF. CDR3 sequence (DNA): TGTGCCAGCAGCCAAGATATTCTCGTTGGCTACACCTTC.

This clonotype has just a few counts. V is TRBV5-4 and J is TRBJ2-1; D is unclear. Trimming removed 5 bases from V and 7 bases from J, with 13 bases in between. The CDR3 runs 13 residues. CDR1 SGHNT and CDR2 YYREEE come from the germline V gene (reference sequence). The CDR3 spells CASSRPSANEQFF. The CDR3, as DNA: TGTGCCAGCAGTCGACCTTCCGCAAATGAGCAGTTCTTC.

This clonotype has just a few counts. The DNA of the CDR3 is TGTGCCAGCAGCCCCGGGCCCGGGGGCGGGAACACTGAAGCTTTCTTT. It is translated as CASSPGPGGGNTEAFF. This chain uses TRBV7-2 with TRBJ1-1; a weak D match, TRBD1 (6 bases). Germline CDR1 reads SGHTA; CDR2 reads FQGNSA. CDR3 length equals 16 residues. V dropped 5 bases and J dropped 1 base, with 17 bases sitting between them.

The genes are TRBV9 and TRBJ2-3; D unclear. Germline loops: CDR1 SGDLS, CDR2 YYNGEE. V lost 4 bases and J lost 3, with 12 bases in between. The CDR3 contains 14 residues. This chain's CDR3 is CASSSLEATDTQYF. As DNA, the CDR3 is TGTGCCAGCAGCTCCCTCGAGGCAACAGATACGCAGTATTTT.

This chain connects TRBV12-2 to TRBJ2-7; the table assigns TRBD2, which was not confirmed against the DNA. TRBV12-2 is assigned pseudogene status. The CDR3 spans 14 residues. In nucleotides, the CDR3 is TGTGCAAGTCGCTCCCTCCGCAGCGTCTACGAGCAGTACTTC. It yields the protein CASRSLRSVYEQYF.

The chain carries TRBV7-6 and TRBJ1-5; no definite D call. This CDR3 contains 15 residues. CDR1 SGHVS and CDR2 FNYEAQ come from the germline V gene. Trimming left V 5 bases short and J 3 bases short, with 14 bases between. The CDR3 region is CASSPLHGDNQPQHF. In DNA, the CDR3 is TGTGCCAGCAGCCCCCTGCACGGAGACAATCAGCCCCAGCATTTT.

This chain links TRBV7-3 with TRBJ2-1; D is ambiguous. Germline V gene lookup returns CDR1 SGHTA and CDR2 FQGTGA. Deletions cut 1 base from V and 0 bases from J, with 7 bases between. The CDR3 contains 15 residues. The CDR3 region is CASSLRGFSYNEQFF. The CDR3 nucleotides are TGTGCCAGCAGCTTAAGGGGTTTCTCCTACAATGAGCAGTTCTTC.

This rearrangement joins TRBV5-1 to TRBJ2-7; TRBD1 might be the D (5 bases). The CDR3 extends over 14 amino acids. Trimming left V 4 bases short and J 0 bases short, with 11 bases between. Germline CDR1 SGHRS, CDR2 YFSETQ. For the CDR3, the DNA is TGCGCCAGCAGCACCGACAGCAGCTCCTACGAGCAGTACTTC. Amino acids: CASSTDSSSYEQYF.

This clonotype has only a few counts. The chain is built from TRBV28 and TRBJ1-2; TRBD1 agrees at 9 bases. After removal of 5 bases from V and 1 base from J, the junction contained 8 bases not matched to a gene. From germline, CDR1 is MDHEN and CDR2 SYDVKM. CDR3 length: 16 residues. CDR3 in DNA: TGTGCCAGCAGTGCCGGGACAGGGCGGGTTAACTATGGCTACACCTTC. Translated, it gives CASSAGTGRVNYGYTF.